This T cell receptor beta chain is from a study of control samples from healthy donors and cancer patients. Profiling relied on immunoSEQ multiplex PCR, and the TCRdb table lists in-frame clones only, not all of them. The sample comprises some 99,000 clones, approximately 90% of which are singletons, and approximately 15% rests with the top ten. The CDR3 loop spans 16 amino acids. The V gene's germline CDR1 is MGHRA and CDR2 YSYEKL. V lost 4 bases to trimming and J lost 4 bases; unmatched junction nucleotides: 8. The chain recombines TRBV4-1 with TRBJ1-2, with TRBD1 matching 11 bases. This receptor was taken from a woman aged 45 to 65 in good health. Sequenced input: blood. The CDR3 DNA reads as TGCGCCAGCAGCCCGACCGGGACAGGGGGGTTCTATGGCTACACCTTC. This gives the protein CASSPTGTGGFYGYTF.